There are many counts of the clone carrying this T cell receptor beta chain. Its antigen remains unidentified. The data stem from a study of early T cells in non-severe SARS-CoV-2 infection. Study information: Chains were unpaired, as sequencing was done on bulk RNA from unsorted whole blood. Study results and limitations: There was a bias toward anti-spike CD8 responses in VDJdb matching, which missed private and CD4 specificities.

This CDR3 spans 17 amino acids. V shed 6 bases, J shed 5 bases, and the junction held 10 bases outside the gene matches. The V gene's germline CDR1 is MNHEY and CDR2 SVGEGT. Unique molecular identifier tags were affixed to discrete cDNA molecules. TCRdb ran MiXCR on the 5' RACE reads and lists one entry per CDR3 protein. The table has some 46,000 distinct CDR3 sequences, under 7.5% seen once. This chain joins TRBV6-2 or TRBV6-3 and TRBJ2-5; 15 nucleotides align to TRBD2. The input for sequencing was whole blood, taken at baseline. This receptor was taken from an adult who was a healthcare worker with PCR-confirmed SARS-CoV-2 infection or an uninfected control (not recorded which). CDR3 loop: CASSHPGLAGGQETQYF. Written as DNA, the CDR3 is TGTGCCAGCAGCCACCCCGGACTAGCGGGAGGGCAGGAGACCCAGTACTTC.